The next 3 T cell receptor beta chains were all read from a single sample in a study of blood T cell repertoires in COVID-19. Here immunoSEQ multiplex PCR was the method, and the copy in TCRdb shows in-frame clones only, minus some. The repertoire holds more than 150,000 clones, with about 83% as singletons. Sequenced sample: peripheral blood. Receptor source: a woman of 80 years or more with acute or convalescent COVID-19.

The chain is built from TRBV11-3 and TRBJ2-7; 7 bases agree with TRBD2. This CDR3 spans 13 amino acids. The germline V gene has CDR1 SGHNT and CDR2 YENEEA. The J segment lost 1 base and the V segment lost 3 bases, leaving 0 bases of the junction unmatched. Here the CDR3 DNA reads TGTGCCAGCAGCTTGGGGGGGTCCTACGAGCAGTACTTC. Translation: CASSLGGSYEQYF.

The chain carries TRBV6-5 and TRBJ2-1; TRBD1 might be the D (6 bases). V was pared by 5 bases and J by 5 bases, with 10 bases between. Germline V CDR1 and CDR2: MNHEY, SVGAGI. CDR3 length: 13 residues. The CDR3 sequence: CASSPDRDNEQFF. DNA of the CDR3: TGTGCCAGCAGTCCGGACAGAGACAATGAGCAGTTCTTC.

V usage is TRBV30 and J usage is TRBJ2-2; D is perhaps TRBD1 (5 bases). Germline values: CDR1 GTSNPN, CDR2 SVGIG (reference sequence). The germline V and J ends were trimmed by 0 bases and 4 bases, with 9 bases remaining between them. CDR3 length: 14 amino acids. The CDR3 bases are TGTGCCTGGAGTGTAGGGGTCGGCACCGGGGAGCTGTTTTTT. Translation: CAWSVGVGTGELFF.